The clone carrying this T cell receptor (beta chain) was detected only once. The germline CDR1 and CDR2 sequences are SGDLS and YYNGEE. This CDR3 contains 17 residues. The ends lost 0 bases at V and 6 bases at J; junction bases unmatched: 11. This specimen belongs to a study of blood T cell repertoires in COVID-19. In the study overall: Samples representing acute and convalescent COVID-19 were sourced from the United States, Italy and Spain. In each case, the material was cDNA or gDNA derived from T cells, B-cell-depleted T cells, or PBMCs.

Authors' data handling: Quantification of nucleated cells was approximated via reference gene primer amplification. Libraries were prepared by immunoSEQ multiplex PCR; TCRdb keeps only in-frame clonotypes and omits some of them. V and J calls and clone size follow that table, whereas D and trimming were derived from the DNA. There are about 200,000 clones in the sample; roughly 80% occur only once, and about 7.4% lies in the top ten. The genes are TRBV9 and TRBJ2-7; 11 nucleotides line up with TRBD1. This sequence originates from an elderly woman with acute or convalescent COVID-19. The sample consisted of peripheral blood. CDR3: CASSVVAEVGQGGEQYF. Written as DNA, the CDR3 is TGTGCCAGCAGCGTAGTTGCGGAGGTGGGACAGGGGGGCGAGCAGTACTTC. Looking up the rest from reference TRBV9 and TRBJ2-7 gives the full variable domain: DSGVTQTPKHLITATGQRVTLRCSPRSGDLSVYWYQQSLDQGLQFLIQYYNGEERAKGNILERFSAQQFPDLHSELNLSSLELGDSALYFCASSVVAEVGQGGEQYFGPGTRLTVT.